These 26 T cell receptor beta chains came from one sample sequenced in a study of T cell responses to AZD1222 COVID-19 vaccine. Clones were sequenced by immunoSEQ multiplex PCR, and TCRdb holds only the in-frame ones, with some missing. The sample consists of tens of thousands of clones, around 93% of them appearing once. Sample: peripheral blood, taken 28 days after the second AZD1222 dose. The receptors derive from an adult who received the AZD1222 COVID-19 vaccine.

This clone has a single count. The CDR3 is CASSKRQGTNYGYTF. CDR3 DNA sequence: TGTGCCAGCAGTAAACGACAGGGGACTAACTATGGCTACACCTTC. The chain joins TRBV27 to TRBJ1-2; TRBD1 agrees at 8 bases. J lost 0 bases, V lost 5 bases, and 5 bases had no gene match. The CDR3 has 15 amino acids. Per germline, CDR1 MNHEY and CDR2 SMNVEV (reference sequence).

The V call is TRBV28, the J call TRBJ1-6; a weak D match, TRBD1 (6 bases). Germline loops: CDR1 MDHEN, CDR2 SYDVKM. The V and J ends lost 5 bases and 13 bases respectively, with 24 bases between them. The CDR3 length is 16 residues. CDR3 nucleotide sequence: TGTGCCAGCAGTCCCTTTGAGGTGGGGGGCTGGAGGCCCCTCCACTTT. Translated, it gives CASSPFEVGGWRPLHF.

V and J are TRBV9 and TRBJ1-4, with D maybe TRBD1 (6 bases). The V and J ends lost 3 bases and 8 bases respectively, with 17 bases between them. This CDR3 contains 15 residues. Per the germline V gene, CDR1 is SGDLS and CDR2 is YYNGEE. The DNA for the CDR3 is TGTGCCAGCAGCGCGGAAGGACAGTCATGGGAAAAACTGTTTTTT. This encodes CASSAEGQSWEKLFF.

V gene TRBV9 combines with J gene TRBJ2-3; D not certain. From germline, CDR1 is SGDLS and CDR2 YYNGEE. The CDR3 contains 12 residues. The V end was cut by 5 bases, the J end by 4 bases, with 8 bases between. The CDR3 nucleotides read TGTGCCAGCAGAGTCGGCGCAGATACGCAGTATTTT. This sequence encodes CASRVGADTQYF.

The CDR3 DNA sequence: TGTGCCAGCAGTATAGGGACAGATACGCAGTATTTT. The encoded protein is CASSIGTDTQYF. The chain joins TRBV2 to TRBJ2-3; D remains unclear. Germline V gene data show CDR1 as SNHLY and CDR2 as FYNNEI. V was shortened by 5 bases and J by 3 bases, with 6 bases between the two germline ends. This CDR3 region has 12 residues.

The rearrangement uses TRBV11-2 and TRBJ2-7, with D tentatively TRBD1 (6 bases). CDR1 and CDR2 from the germline V gene are SGHAT and FQNNGV. The V end was cut by 1 base, the J end by 7 bases, with 17 bases between. This CDR3 has 15 residues. This CDR3 is CASSLVSGAKGEQYF. The CDR3 nucleotides read TGTGCCAGCAGCTTAGTGTCAGGGGCAAAGGGAGAGCAGTACTTC.

The J gene is TRBJ1-1, the V gene TRBV29-1; 8 bases map to TRBD1. V lost 6 bases, J lost 3 bases, and 9 bases stayed unmatched. CDR3 length equals 14 residues. Germline V gives CDR1 SQVTM, CDR2 ANQGSEA. The CDR3 DNA sequence: TGCAGCGTCCCAAGGCACAGGGGGGACACTGAAGCTTTCTTT. Translation gives CSVPRHRGDTEAFF.

The J gene is TRBJ2-3, the V gene TRBV29-1, with 7 nucleotides matching TRBD2. Germline assignment: CDR1 SQVTM and CDR2 ANQGSEA. Losses at the gene ends were 6 bases for V and 6 bases for J; bases not matched to a gene: 9. The CDR3 totals 13 residues. CDR3 coding DNA: TGCAGCGTCCGGGGGAGGGAGCCGGATACGCAGTATTTT. Translation gives CSVRGREPDTQYF.

The chain uses TRBV6-2 or TRBV6-3 and TRBJ1-2; TRBD1 is a possible D gene (5 bases). CDR1 is MNHEY and CDR2 is SVGEGT in the germline V gene. The V and J ends lost 4 bases and 0 bases respectively, with 18 bases between them. The CDR3 totals 17 residues. CDR3 residues: CASSSWDREEANYGYTF. The CDR3 region has the DNA TGTGCCAGCAGTTCCTGGGACCGCGAGGAGGCTAACTATGGCTACACCTTC.

The rearrangement joins TRBV28 to TRBJ1-6, with D tentatively TRBD1 (6 bases). The CDR3 consists of 15 residues. Germline V lookup: CDR1 MDHEN, CDR2 SYDVKM. V was trimmed by 4 bases and J by 7 bases, leaving 14 bases between them. The CDR3 sequence is CASSSLRQDNSPLHF. The CDR3 bases are TGTGCCAGCAGTTCCCTCCGACAGGACAATTCACCCCTCCACTTT.

The V and J genes are TRBV11-2 and TRBJ1-3; D gene unclear. The CDR3 runs 15 residues. The germline V gene has CDR1 SGHAT and CDR2 FQNNGV. Trimming left V 5 bases short and J 1 base short, with 12 bases between. DNA of the CDR3: TGTGCCAGCAGCCTTTCCCCGGGTTCTGGAAACACCATATATTTT. It yields the protein CASSLSPGSGNTIYF.

This sequence joins TRBV11-3 and TRBJ1-4; 8 bases match TRBD1. V was pared by 1 base and J by 5 bases, with 9 bases of the junction left unmatched. The CDR3 is made up of 17 amino acids. Germline CDR1 reads SGHNT; CDR2 reads YENEEA. The CDR3 is CASSLVARDRPNEKLFF. CDR3 in DNA: TGTGCCAGCAGCTTAGTTGCCCGGGACAGGCCAAATGAAAAACTGTTTTTT.

This chain joins TRBV11-2 and TRBJ2-7; D may be TRBD1 or TRBD2 (5 bases each). The CDR3 totals 14 residues. Looked up from germline, CDR1 is SGHAT and CDR2 is FQNNGV. Trimming cost V 5 bases and J 4 bases, with 15 bases left between them. The CDR3 DNA sequence: TGTGCCAGCAGCGTAGGGACGAGTGGGTACGAGCAGTACTTC. It codes for CASSVGTSGYEQYF. The entire variable domain, with the rest obtained from reference TRBV11-2 and TRBJ2-7, is as follows: EAGVAQSPRYKIIEKRQSVAFWCNPISGHATLYWYQQILGQGPKLLIQFQNNGVVDDSQLPKDRFSAERLKGVDSTLKIQPAKLEDSAVYLCASSVGTSGYEQYFGPGTRLTVT.

As concerns this clone: Other DNA sequences of this sample code for an identical CDR3. The chain employs TRBV5-1 and TRBJ2-7, with D unclear. The V end lost 3 bases, the J end lost 1 base, and 2 bases lay between the germline ends. Germline CDR1 reads SGHRS; CDR2 reads YFSETQ. This CDR3 comprises 11 residues. The CDR3 region is CASSSSYEQYF. In nucleotides, the CDR3 is TGCGCCAGCAGCTCATCCTACGAGCAGTACTTC.

The chain carries TRBV6-1 and TRBJ1-2, with D perhaps matching TRBD1 (5 bases). The V gene lost 3 bases and the J gene lost 8 bases, with 16 bases spanning the gap. This CDR3 is 14 amino acids long. Germline V lookup: CDR1 MNHNS, CDR2 SASEGT. The CDR3: CASSEGPAEVGYTF. The CDR3 nucleotides read TGTGCCAGCAGTGAGGGACCGGCAGAGGTGGGCTACACCTTC.

This chain joins TRBV29-1 and TRBJ2-4; D is ambiguous. There are 13 residues in the CDR3. Germline V gene lookup returns CDR1 SQVTM and CDR2 ANQGSEA. Between the trimmed V and J ends, which lost 4 bases and 3 bases, there was a span of 10 bases. CDR3 amino acids: CSVVVELKNIQYF. The CDR3 DNA is TGCAGCGTTGTCGTCGAACTCAAAAACATTCAGTACTTC.

V gene TRBV28 combines with J gene TRBJ1-3; possibly TRBD1 for D (6 bases). There are 14 residues in the CDR3. Germline values: CDR1 MDHEN, CDR2 SYDVKM. The V and J ends lost 3 bases and 4 bases respectively, with 10 bases between them. The CDR3 loop reads CASSLRQGGNTIYF. The CDR3 DNA sequence: TGTGCCAGCAGTTTGCGGCAGGGGGGAAACACCATATATTTT.

The count of this clone is one. The V gene is TRBV13, the J gene TRBJ2-7; D gene ambiguous. Germline V lookup: CDR1 PRHDT, CDR2 FYEKMQ (reference sequence). This CDR3 is built from 13 residues. V lost 2 bases, J lost 2 bases, and 7 bases lay in between. The CDR3 is CASSLSSTYEQYF. CDR3 sequence (DNA): TGTGCCAGCAGCTTATCTAGTACCTACGAGCAGTACTTC. The variable domain in full, completed from reference TRBV13 and TRBJ2-7, reads AAGVIQSPRHLIKEKRETATLKCYPIPRHDTVYWYQQGPGQDPQFLISFYEKMQSDKGSIPDRFSAQQFSDYHSELNMSSLELGDSALYFCASSLSSTYEQYFGPGTRLTVT.

J is TRBJ1-2 and V is TRBV3-1 (or the pseudogene TRBV3-2); possibly TRBD1 for D (6 bases). The CDR3 loop spans 14 amino acids. V was clipped by 5 bases and J by 7 bases, with 17 bases between them. Germline-derived CDR1 and CDR2 are LGHDT and YNNKEL (reference sequence). CDR3 bases: TGTGCCAGCAGCTCAGAGGGGGGCTATAGTGGCTACACCTTC. Translated: CASSSEGGYSGYTF.

The chain couples TRBV12-5 to TRBJ1-2; 9 nucleotides align to TRBD1. The CDR3 contains 15 residues. V lost 5 bases and J lost 4; bases outside the gene matches: 8. CDR1 is LGHNT and CDR2 is FRNRAP in the germline V gene. CDR3 in DNA: TGTGCTAGTGGTACCCCCGGGACAGGGAGCTATGGCTACACCTTC. Its translation: CASGTPGTGSYGYTF. Full variable domain (rest looked up from reference TRBV12-5 and TRBJ1-2): DARVTQTPRHKVTEMGQEVTMRCQPILGHNTVFWYRQTMMQGLELLAYFRNRAPLDDSGMPKDRFSAEMPDATLATLKIQPSEPRDSAVYFCASGTPGTGSYGYTFGSGTRLTVV.

This CDR3 is CASSVDASAGGYTF. The CDR3 DNA reads TGTGCCAGTAGTGTGGACGCGAGTGCCGGTGGCTACACCTTC. The chain employs TRBV19 and TRBJ1-2; D unclear. The CDR3 has 14 residues. Germline-derived CDR1 and CDR2 are LNHDA and SQIVND (reference sequence). V gave up 5 bases and J gave up 7 bases, with 17 bases separating them.

This chain joins TRBV6-5 and TRBJ2-7; 9 bases agree with TRBD1. CDR3 length: 15 amino acids. Germline V lookup: CDR1 MNHEY, CDR2 SVGAGI. Germline trimming cut 7 bases from V and 5 bases from J; bases unmatched to any gene: 12. The chain's CDR3 is CASNDVGQGRNEQYF. The CDR3 DNA reads as TGTGCCAGCAACGATGTTGGACAGGGGAGGAACGAGCAGTACTTC.

The chain has TRBV24-1 and TRBJ2-5; D not resolved. This CDR3 contains 18 residues. Germline V gene lookup returns CDR1 KGHDR and CDR2 SFDVKD. The germline V and J ends were trimmed by 1 base and 5 bases, with 22 bases remaining between them. CDR3 sequence: CATSDFLRQVGLSETQYF. In nucleotides, the CDR3 is TGTGCCACCAGTGATTTTTTGCGCCAGGTAGGTTTGAGTGAGACCCAGTACTTC.

J is TRBJ1-4 and V is TRBV13, with D uncertain. The length of the CDR3 is 15 residues. V was pared by 5 bases and J by 8 bases, with 18 bases between. Germline V gene sequence: CDR1 PRHDT, CDR2 FYEKMQ (reference sequence). Here the CDR3 DNA reads TGTGCCAGCAGCCCCCAAGAAAAGCCGGGGGAAAAACTGTTTTTT. Its translation is CASSPQEKPGEKLFF. The whole variable domain, remainder taken from reference TRBV13 and TRBJ1-4, is AAGVIQSPRHLIKEKRETATLKCYPIPRHDTVYWYQQGPGQDPQFLISFYEKMQSDKGSIPDRFSAQQFSDYHSELNMSSLELGDSALYFCASSPQEKPGEKLFFGSGTQLSVL.

This clone appeared a few times. For the CDR3, the DNA is TGTGCCATCAGTGACCCTAGCGGGAGAGGTGGCACAGATACGCAGTATTTT. This sequence encodes CAISDPSGRGGTDTQYF. The chain combines TRBV10-3 with TRBJ2-3; 10 bases agree with TRBD2. The junction had 7 bases not matched to a gene; V was cut back by 3 bases and J by 1 base. This CDR3 has 17 amino acids. Germline V lookup: CDR1 ENHRY, CDR2 SYGVKD.

The chain employs TRBV18 and TRBJ1-6; D unclear. Looked up from germline, CDR1 is KGHSH and CDR2 is LQKENI. The CDR3 length is 12 residues. The ends were cut back, 4 bases at V and 4 bases at J, with 2 bases in the middle. DNA of the CDR3: TGTGCCAGCTCACATTATAATTCACCCCTCCACTTT. Its protein product is CASSHYNSPLHF. The full variable domain, in which reference TRBV18 and TRBJ1-6 provide the parts outside the CDR3, is NAGVMQNPRHLVRRRGQEARLRCSPMKGHSHVYWYRQLPEEGLKFMVYLQKENIIDESGMPKERFSAEFPKEGPSILRIQQVVRGDSAAYFCASSHYNSPLHFGNGTRLTVT.